These 26 T cell receptor beta chains were sequenced from one sample in a study of CD8 T cells in ankylosing spondylitis. One entry per CDR3 protein, called by TCRdb with MiXCR from the 5' RACE reads. In the table there are nearly 250,000 distinct CDR3 sequences, 32% of which are singletons. Material for sequencing was blood, either unsorted or a sorted T cell fraction (not recorded which). The receptors stem from a male donor with ankylosing spondylitis or in good health (not recorded which).

This clonotype appeared a few times. The CDR3 protein is CAISIGGQTYEQYF. For the CDR3, the DNA is TGTGCCATCTCTATAGGGGGCCAGACCTACGAGCAGTACTTC. The chain joins TRBV10-3 to TRBJ2-7; TRBD1 matches 7 bases. V lost 8 bases to trimming and J lost 2 bases; unmatched junction nucleotides: 9. The germline CDR1 and CDR2 sequences are ENHRY and SYGVKD. The CDR3 covers 14 residues.

This clonotype was observed a handful of times. V and J are TRBV5-6 and TRBJ1-5, with 11 bases aligning to TRBD1. Losses at the gene ends were 4 bases for V and 0 bases for J; bases not matched to a gene: 6. In germline, CDR1 is SGHDT, CDR2 YYEEEE. CDR3 length: 17 amino acids. CDR3 in DNA: TGTGCCAGCAGCGCCGGGACAGGGGGGTATAGCAATCAGCCCCAGCATTTT. It translates to CASSAGTGGYSNQPQHF.

The chain is built from TRBV12-3 or TRBV12-4 and TRBJ2-7, with 9 nucleotides matching TRBD1. The CDR3 extends over 15 amino acids. V shed 4 bases, J shed 2 bases, and the junction held 6 bases outside the gene matches. The CDR3 nucleotides are TGTGCCAGCAGTTCCACCGGGACAGGGCCCTACGAGCAGTACTTC. Its protein is CASSSTGTGPYEQYF.

This clonotype turned up a few times. As DNA, the CDR3 is TGTGCCAGCAGTGAAACCCCCGGCGAAGAGACCCAGTACTTC. Translating it yields CASSETPGEETQYF. V gene TRBV6-4 combines with J gene TRBJ2-5; D is undetermined. There are 14 residues in the CDR3. Trimming left V 3 bases short and J 3 bases short, with 11 bases between. The V gene's germline CDR1 is MRHNA and CDR2 SNTAGT.

This chain links TRBV7-6 with TRBJ2-7; D gene ambiguous. CDR3 length: 14 amino acids. Trimming removed 4 bases from V and 2 bases from J, with 12 bases in between. CDR1 and CDR2 (germline): SGHVS, FNYEAQ. CDR3 in amino acids: CASSSPLKPYEQYF. In DNA, the CDR3 is TGTGCCAGCAGCTCCCCCCTCAAACCCTACGAGCAGTACTTC.

The chain is built from TRBV29-1 and TRBJ2-7, with 7 bases aligning to TRBD1. Trimming at V came to 3 bases and at J to 3 bases, leaving 5 bases not matched to a gene. The CDR3 has 13 amino acids. The germline V gene encodes CDR1 SQVTM and CDR2 ANQGSEA. CDR3 sequence: CSVETGSNYEQYF. CDR3 nucleotides: TGCAGCGTTGAGACAGGGAGTAACTACGAGCAGTACTTC.

The chain couples TRBV15 to TRBJ2-7, with 7 bases lining up with TRBD1. In germline, CDR1 is LNHNV, CDR2 YYDKDF (reference sequence). Germline trimming cut 5 bases from V and 0 bases from J; bases unmatched to any gene: 4. The CDR3 length is 14 residues. The CDR3 DNA sequence: TGTGCCACCAGCGTGGGGGACAGCTCCTACGAGCAGTACTTC. Encoded protein: CATSVGDSSYEQYF. Full variable domain (outside the CDR3, taken from reference TRBV15 and TRBJ2-7): DAMVIQNPRYQVTQFGKPVTLSCSQTLNHNVMYWYQQKSSQAPKLLFHYYDKDFNNEADTPDNFQSRRPNTSFCFLDIRSPGLGDTAMYLCATSVGDSSYEQYFGPGTRLTVT.

The V and J genes are TRBV4-2 and TRBJ2-7; 11 positions agree with TRBD2. J lost 0 bases, V lost 7 bases, and 2 bases had no gene match. This CDR3 contains 14 residues. Germline CDR1 and CDR2: LGHNA and YNFKEQ. The CDR3 reads CASTTSGGSYEQYF. For the CDR3, the DNA is TGTGCCAGCACCACTAGCGGGGGCTCCTACGAGCAGTACTTC.

The chain links TRBV6-5 to TRBJ2-5; D call uncertain. Trimming took 2 bases from V and 4 from J, leaving 8 bases between them. The CDR3 length is 13 residues. The germline V gene encodes CDR1 MNHEY and CDR2 SVGAGI. This CDR3 is CASSYGQRETQYF. In DNA, the CDR3 is TGTGCCAGCAGTTACGGGCAGAGAGAGACCCAGTACTTC.

This chain links TRBV7-8 with TRBJ2-3, with no clear D. The CDR3 is 16 amino acids. The germline gives CDR1 SGHVS, CDR2 FQNEAQ. V lost 4 bases and J 2 bases, leaving 16 bases between the germline ends. CDR3 in DNA: TGTGCCAGCAGCTCCTCGACCCGTCCCCACACAGATACGCAGTATTTT. It codes for CASSSSTRPHTDTQYF.

V and J are TRBV28 and TRBJ2-7; the D call may be TRBD1 or TRBD2 (5 bases each). The V end lost 6 bases, the J end lost 4 bases, and 19 bases lay between the germline ends. Germline V gives CDR1 MDHEN, CDR2 SYDVKM. The CDR3 is 15 amino acids. The CDR3 sequence is CASRPNSGASYEQYF. The CDR3 region has the DNA TGTGCCAGCAGACCGAATTCCGGGGCGAGTTACGAGCAGTACTTC.

This clonotype has just a few counts. The chain carries TRBV5-6 and TRBJ1-6; the D gene is possibly TRBD1 (5 bases). CDR3 length: 17 residues. V lost 3 bases, J lost 1 base, and 14 bases lay in between. Germline CDR1 and CDR2: SGHDT and YYEEEE. The CDR3 nucleotides are TGTGCCAGCAGCTCAGCAGGGTCCCGATCCTATAATTCACCCCTCCACTTT. It encodes CASSSAGSRSYNSPLHF.

This clonotype has a handful of counts. The V and J genes are TRBV10-3 and TRBJ1-6; D is undetermined. V lost 0 bases, J lost 7 bases, and 13 bases lay in between. CDR1 is ENHRY, CDR2 SYGVKD, per germline. The CDR3 has 16 residues. The CDR3 loop reads CAISESEEQRNSPLHF. DNA for the CDR3: TGTGCCATCAGTGAGTCGGAGGAACAGAGGAATTCACCCCTCCACTTT.

This clonotype was counted a few times. The chain joins TRBV20-1 to TRBJ2-2, with 9 nucleotides matching TRBD2. CDR1 is DFQATT and CDR2 is SNEGSKA in the germline V gene (reference sequence). Losses at the gene ends were 0 bases for V and 4 bases for J; bases not matched to a gene: 9. CDR3 length: 17 residues. CDR3 DNA: TGCAGTGCTAGAGATAGTCGCGGGGGGGCTCGCACCGGGGAGCTGTTTTTT. Translated, it gives CSARDSRGGARTGELFF.

The chain carries TRBV20-1 and TRBJ1-5; 8 bases are a match to TRBD1. The germline gives CDR1 DFQATT, CDR2 SNEGSKA (reference sequence). V lost 6 bases to trimming and J lost 6 bases; unmatched junction nucleotides: 7. The CDR3 has 13 residues. CDR3 sequence reads: CSAQLQGGQPQHF. DNA of the CDR3: TGCAGTGCCCAGTTACAGGGGGGTCAGCCCCAGCATTTT.

The chain is built from TRBV20-1 and TRBJ1-5; D may be TRBD1 (5 bases). CDR3 size: 15 residues. Between the trimmed V and J ends, which lost 5 bases and 4 bases, there was a span of 18 bases. Germline V gene data show CDR1 as DFQATT and CDR2 as SNEGSKA (reference sequence). This CDR3 is CSARVRGTQNQPQHF. CDR3 DNA sequence: TGCAGTGCTCGCGTCCGGGGGACGCAAAATCAGCCCCAGCATTTT.

CDR3 amino acids: CASSQGSGSGNTIYF. CDR3 coding DNA: TGTGCCAGCAGCCAAGGATCAGGGTCTGGAAACACCATATATTTT. V usage is TRBV3-1 and J usage is TRBJ1-3; weak D call: TRBD1 (5 bases). Germline assignment: CDR1 LGHDT and CDR2 YNNKEL (reference sequence). This CDR3 is 15 amino acids long. Trimming stripped 1 base from V and 1 base from J, with 8 bases between.

The rearrangement links TRBV29-1 to TRBJ2-1, with TRBD1 as a possible D gene (6 bases). Germline assignment: CDR1 SQVTM and CDR2 ANQGSEA. The CDR3 is 14 residues long. V gave up 4 bases and J gave up 6 bases, with 16 bases separating them. As DNA, the CDR3 is TGCAGCGTTGTTCCCAGGGGAAAGTCCAATGAGCAGTTCTTC. It encodes CSVVPRGKSNEQFF.

This clonotype has more than one count but fewer than ten. The rearrangement uses TRBV20-1 and TRBJ2-2; unclear D gene. The germline V and J ends were trimmed by 5 bases and 3 bases, with 16 bases remaining between them. The length of the CDR3 is 15 residues. The germline gives CDR1 DFQATT, CDR2 SNEGSKA (reference sequence). CDR3 residues: CSADDLRPDTGELFF. CDR3 sequence (DNA): TGCAGTGCTGACGATCTCCGACCCGACACCGGGGAGCTGTTTTTT.

The chain employs TRBV20-1 and TRBJ1-2; D perhaps matches TRBD1 (5 bases). There are 13 residues in the CDR3. V lost 3 bases, J lost 4 bases, and 12 bases lay in between. Per germline, CDR1 DFQATT and CDR2 SNEGSKA (reference sequence). The DNA of the CDR3 is TGCAGTGCTAGCCCCGCCGGGGCCTATGGCTACACCTTC. It specifies CSASPAGAYGYTF.

This clonotype showed up just a few times. The rearrangement joins TRBV7-2 to TRBJ2-3; the match to TRBD2 covers 7 bases. V was pared by 5 bases and J by 2 bases, with 10 bases of the junction left unmatched. The CDR3 spans 16 residues. CDR1 is SGHTA, CDR2 FQGNSA, per germline. The CDR3 coding sequence is TGTGCCAGCAGCAAGACTAGCTCTAACCCCACAGATACGCAGTATTTT. It yields the protein CASSKTSSNPTDTQYF.

The chain is built from TRBV27 and TRBJ2-3, with D maybe TRBD1 (6 bases). Germline CDR1 MNHEY, CDR2 SMNVEV (reference sequence). Trimming left V 6 bases short and J 4 bases short, with 14 bases between. CDR3 length: 14 residues. For the CDR3, the DNA is TGTGCCAGCAGGCTCCTACAGGGTTCAGATACGCAGTATTTT. This encodes CASRLLQGSDTQYF.

The chain combines TRBV6-1 with TRBJ2-7, with D perhaps TRBD2 (5 bases). The CDR3 runs to 15 residues. Per the germline V gene, CDR1 is MNHNS and CDR2 is SASEGT. Trimming removed 3 bases at V and 0 bases at J, with 12 bases between. The CDR3 coding sequence is TGTGCCAGCAGTGATGAGGGTTCATTCTCCTACGAGCAGTACTTC. Its translation: CASSDEGSFSYEQYF.

The V and J genes are TRBV21-1 and TRBJ2-1; the table gives TRBD1 as D, unverified against the DNA. TRBV21-1 is a pseudogene. CDR3 length equals 15 residues. This CDR3 reads CASSPPGQGYNEQFF. The CDR3 DNA follows: TGTGCCAGCAGTCCGCCGGGACAGGGCTACAATGAGCAGTTCTTC.

The sample holds a few counts of this clonotype. CDR3 coding DNA: TGTGCCAGCAGTCCAGCGGGGGGTAGCACAGATACGCAGTATTTT. Translated: CASSPAGGSTDTQYF. The V and J genes are TRBV12-3 or TRBV12-4 and TRBJ2-3, with TRBD2 matching 9 bases. The CDR3 runs to 15 residues. V gave up 5 bases and J gave up 0 bases; unmatched junction bases: 3.

This chain links TRBV5-1 with TRBJ2-5; D may correspond to TRBD1 or TRBD2 (6 bases each). The CDR3 sequence is 13 residues long. The ends were cut back, 4 bases at V and 3 bases at J, with 10 bases in the middle. Germline CDR1 and CDR2: SGHRS and YFSETQ. CDR3 sequence: CASSGGRKETQYF. The DNA of the CDR3 is TGCGCCAGCAGCGGGGGGCGGAAAGAGACCCAGTACTTC.